These 27 T cell receptor beta chains were all obtained from the same sample, sequenced in a study of human T cells and chemical hapten exposure. Stated time point: healthy volunteer bleed at 2 weeks. The total RNA was obtained from whole blood that was not fractionated. TCRdb processed the RACE reads anew with MiXCR; each CDR3 protein has one entry. The table has tens of thousands of distinct CDR3 sequences, 8.5% to 9% seen once. Input material: whole blood. Receptors originate from a female donor in good health. Some clones in this sample may be carry-over from other donors' samples.

This rearrangement joins TRBV29-1 to TRBJ2-1; D gene unclear. Trimming cost V 0 bases and J 10 bases, with 13 bases left between them. CDR3 length: 13 residues. Germline values: CDR1 SQVTM, CDR2 ANQGSEA. This CDR3 is CSVEDRVLDEQFF. CDR3 nucleotides: TGCAGCGTTGAAGATCGAGTCCTAGACGAGCAGTTCTTC.

The V and J genes are TRBV7-6 and TRBJ2-1; 7 positions agree with TRBD2. CDR1 and CDR2 (germline): SGHVS, FNYEAQ. This CDR3 comprises 15 residues. V lost 2 bases to trimming and J lost 4 bases; unmatched junction nucleotides: 5. The CDR3 protein is CASSLLAETYNEQFF. As DNA, the CDR3 is TGTGCCAGCAGCTTACTAGCGGAAACTTACAATGAGCAGTTCTTC.

This chain connects TRBV27 to TRBJ1-1, with a possible D match to TRBD1 (5 bases). V lost 1 base to trimming and J lost 7 bases, with 16 bases between them. This CDR3 is built from 15 residues. Germline assignment: CDR1 MNHEY and CDR2 SMNVEV (reference sequence). CDR3: CASSLWGPSVGEAFF. As DNA, the CDR3 is TGTGCCAGCAGTTTATGGGGCCCATCTGTGGGTGAAGCTTTCTTT.

V and J are TRBV12-3 or TRBV12-4 and TRBJ2-1, with D unclear. The CDR3 length is 12 residues. V shed 4 bases and J shed 10 bases, with 11 bases lying between them. The CDR3 loop reads CASSSFDGEQFF. The CDR3 DNA reads TGTGCCAGCAGTTCATTCGACGGCGAGCAGTTCTTC.

This clonotype was seen repeatedly, ten times or more. V gene TRBV5-4 combines with J gene TRBJ2-3; D possibly corresponds to TRBD2 (6 bases). There are 15 residues in the CDR3. The germline V and J ends were trimmed by 0 bases and 0 bases, with 8 bases remaining between them. Per germline, CDR1 SGHNT and CDR2 YYREEE (reference sequence). The CDR3 here is CASSLAGGSTDTQYF. The CDR3, as DNA: TGTGCCAGCAGCTTGGCAGGAGGGAGCACAGATACGCAGTATTTT.

This clonotype was counted a few times. The chain is built from TRBV9 and TRBJ2-3; 9 bases align to TRBD2. Germline V gene sequence: CDR1 SGDLS, CDR2 YYNGEE. CDR3 length: 15 amino acids. V trimming: 2 bases; J trimming: 5 bases; junction bases outside the gene matches: 6. The CDR3 spells CASSVSGSFVDTQYF. CDR3 nucleotide sequence: TGTGCCAGCAGCGTTAGCGGGAGCTTTGTAGATACGCAGTATTTT.

The CDR3 coding sequence is TGTGCCGGCCGGACAGGGGGCCTAAACCTAGCCAAAAACATTCAGTACTTC. Translation gives CAGRTGGLNLAKNIQYF. The V and J genes are TRBV28 and TRBJ2-4, with 11 bases aligning to TRBD1. The ends lost 11 bases at V and 0 bases at J; junction bases unmatched: 12. In germline, CDR1 is MDHEN, CDR2 SYDVKM. The CDR3 has 17 residues.

There are a few counts of this clonotype. This chain connects TRBV4-1 to TRBJ1-5; 7 positions match TRBD1. V trimming: 0 bases; J trimming: 7 bases; junction bases outside the gene matches: 3. The germline CDR1 and CDR2 sequences are MGHRA and YSYEKL. This CDR3 region has 14 residues. CDR3 loop: CASSQETGIQPQHF. CDR3 DNA sequence: TGCGCCAGCAGCCAAGAGACAGGGATCCAGCCCCAGCATTTT.

This clonotype appeared a few times. The chain carries TRBV4-1 and TRBJ2-1, with 10 bases fitting TRBD1. The CDR3 is 16 residues long. V gave up 2 bases and J gave up 4 bases; unmatched junction bases: 5. The germline V gene has CDR1 MGHRA and CDR2 YSYEKL. This CDR3 reads CASSQSRDRGYNEQFF. Here the CDR3 DNA reads TGCGCCAGCAGCCAATCCCGGGACAGGGGTTACAATGAGCAGTTCTTC.

The rearrangement uses TRBV28 and TRBJ1-6; D gene uncertain. This CDR3 has 14 amino acids. V lost 6 bases and J 8 bases, leaving 14 bases between the germline ends. Germline V gene sequence: CDR1 MDHEN, CDR2 SYDVKM. Here the CDR3 reads CASRLRGSYSPLHF. The CDR3 nucleotides read TGTGCCAGCAGGCTACGGGGTTCTTATTCACCCCTCCACTTT.

The CDR3 bases are TGCGCCAGCAGTGAAGGTGGGAGGGCCTATGGCGGGGAGCTGTTTTTT. Its translation is CASSEGGRAYGGELFF. The chain links TRBV10-2 to TRBJ2-2; 7 bases agree with TRBD2. This CDR3 comprises 16 residues. The germline CDR1 and CDR2 sequences are WSHSY and SAAADI. V trimming: 3 bases; J trimming: 7 bases; junction bases outside the gene matches: 11.

This clonotype occurred many times. The chain carries TRBV29-1 and TRBJ2-6; 9 nucleotides agree with TRBD2. This CDR3 has 16 amino acids. The V and J ends lost 7 bases and 1 base, in that order; junction bases with no gene match: 8. Per germline, CDR1 SQVTM and CDR2 ANQGSEA. Here the CDR3 reads CSALGTSSSGANVLTF. The CDR3, as DNA: TGCAGCGCCCTCGGGACTAGCTCTTCTGGGGCCAACGTCCTGACTTTC.

This clonotype was counted only a few times. This chain links TRBV5-1 with TRBJ2-3; perhaps TRBD2 as D (6 bases). The CDR3 totals 14 residues. With 4 bases removed from V and 2 bases from J, the gap between germline ends came to 11 bases. The germline V gene has CDR1 SGHRS and CDR2 YFSETQ. The CDR3 sequence is CASSEGTSTDTQYF. The DNA of the CDR3 is TGCGCCAGCAGCGAAGGGACTTCCACAGATACGCAGTATTTT.

This clonotype was observed at least ten times. The V and J genes are TRBV11-2 and TRBJ1-6; D is ambiguous. Germline V lookup: CDR1 SGHAT, CDR2 FQNNGV. Trimming cost V 6 bases and J 9 bases, with 12 bases left between them. CDR3 length: 13 amino acids. Here the CDR3 reads CASSLPTPSPLHF. In DNA, the CDR3 is TGTGCCAGCAGTCTACCAACTCCTTCACCCCTCCACTTT.

The sample holds many counts of this clonotype. CDR3 sequence: CSVEGGSSNEQFF. The CDR3 coding sequence is TGCAGCGTTGAGGGCGGGAGTAGCAATGAGCAGTTCTTC. This sequence joins TRBV29-1 and TRBJ2-1, with TRBD2 matching over 7 bases. V was clipped by 3 bases and J by 6 bases; unmatched bases: 5. CDR3 length: 13 amino acids. Germline CDR1 and CDR2: SQVTM and ANQGSEA.

In this sample, this clonotype turned up many times. V is TRBV29-1 and J is TRBJ1-2; no clear D gene. CDR1 SQVTM and CDR2 ANQGSEA come from the germline V gene. V was pared by 4 bases and J by 8 bases, with 20 bases between. The CDR3 is 14 amino acids. The CDR3, as DNA: TGCAGCGTTGGGTCCTTTGGTGGGCGAAGCGGCTACACCTTC. Translated: CSVGSFGGRSGYTF.

This clonotype has ten or more counts. The chain has TRBV12-3 or TRBV12-4 and TRBJ2-5, with D possibly being TRBD2 (6 bases). The CDR3 totals 14 residues. The V end lost 4 bases, the J end lost 1 base, and 10 bases lay between the germline ends. Here the CDR3 DNA reads TGTGCCAGCAGTTCTACTAGCATCCAAGAGACCCAGTACTTC. This codes for CASSSTSIQETQYF.

V and J are TRBV20-1 and TRBJ1-2, with TRBD1 matching over 10 bases. The CDR3 extends over 16 amino acids. The germline V gene has CDR1 DFQATT and CDR2 SNEGSKA (reference sequence). The junction had 6 bases not matched to a gene; V was cut back by 0 bases and J by 2 bases. The CDR3 sequence is CSARDTDRGPNYGYTF. In nucleotides, the CDR3 is TGCAGTGCTAGAGATACCGACAGGGGGCCCAACTATGGCTACACCTTC.

The chain employs TRBV18 and TRBJ2-6; 7 bases are shared with TRBD1. Trimming took 6 bases from V and 3 from J; bases not matched to a gene: 14. In germline, CDR1 is KGHSH, CDR2 LQKENI. CDR3 length: 18 residues. The CDR3 DNA follows: TGTGCCAGCTCGCTCCCGGGACAGACCGGCGATGGGGCCAACGTCCTGACTTTC. Its translation: CASSLPGQTGDGANVLTF.

J is TRBJ2-1 and V is TRBV29-1; D gene uncertain. Trimming stripped 3 bases from V and 2 bases from J, with 5 bases between. CDR3 length: 12 residues. Germline V lookup: CDR1 SQVTM, CDR2 ANQGSEA. DNA of the CDR3: TGCAGCGTTGACGGTCCCTACAATGAGCAGTTCTTC. Translated: CSVDGPYNEQFF.

V and J are TRBV7-9 and TRBJ2-3, with TRBD2 identical over 8 bases. The CDR3 loop spans 18 amino acids. The V and J ends lost 5 bases and 2 bases, in that order; junction bases with no gene match: 15. Germline V gene data show CDR1 as SEHNR and CDR2 as FQNEAQ (reference sequence). The CDR3 reads CASSQDPRLARNTDTQYF. DNA for the CDR3: TGTGCCAGCAGCCAGGATCCTAGACTAGCGAGAAACACAGATACGCAGTATTTT.

This clonotype has more than one count but fewer than ten. The chain is built from TRBV6-5 and TRBJ2-3, with 7 bases identical to TRBD1. CDR1 and CDR2 (germline): MNHEY, SVGAGI. After removal of 3 bases from V and 4 bases from J, the junction contained 4 bases not matched to a gene. The CDR3 sequence is 14 residues long. The chain's CDR3 is CASSYRGPADTQYF. The CDR3 DNA reads as TGTGCCAGCAGTTATAGGGGGCCGGCAGATACGCAGTATTTT.

This clonotype was observed a few times. V gene TRBV20-1 combines with J gene TRBJ2-7; D is possibly TRBD2 (5 bases). The germline V gene has CDR1 DFQATT and CDR2 SNEGSKA (reference sequence). This CDR3 spans 11 amino acids. Trimming removed 5 bases from V and 5 bases from J, with 10 bases in between. Here the CDR3 reads CSAPLGDEQYF. The CDR3 DNA is TGCAGTGCTCCACTCGGGGACGAGCAGTACTTC.

The genes are TRBV7-9 and TRBJ2-5, with 11 bases matching TRBD2. Per germline, CDR1 SEHNR and CDR2 FQNEAQ (reference sequence). The J segment lost 3 bases and the V segment lost 1 base, leaving 4 bases of the junction unmatched. The CDR3 covers 16 residues. CDR3 sequence reads: CASSLDGTSGEETQYF. Here the CDR3 DNA reads TGTGCCAGCAGCTTAGACGGGACTAGCGGAGAAGAGACCCAGTACTTC.

This clonotype was recorded many times. The chain has TRBV20-1 and TRBJ2-7, with 8 positions matching TRBD1. From germline, CDR1 is DFQATT and CDR2 SNEGSKA (reference sequence). The CDR3 loop spans 14 amino acids. Trimming removed 5 bases from V and 7 bases from J; junction bases left unmatched: 13. CDR3 in DNA: TGCAGTGCTGTACCCGGACAGGGTCGAAGGGAGCAGTACTTC. It encodes CSAVPGQGRREQYF.

This clonotype was observed a single time. A much larger clone differs by one base, so this may be a read error. This chain joins TRBV6-5 and TRBJ2-7, with D unresolved. V was shortened by 0 bases and J by 2 bases, with 14 bases between the two germline ends. Germline CDR1 reads MNHEY; CDR2 reads SVGAGI. This CDR3 spans 16 amino acids. DNA of the CDR3: TGTGCCAGCAGTTACTCGACGACCACCCGGGCCTACGAGCAGTACTTC. As protein: CASSYSTTTRAYEQYF.

In its sample, this clonotype was seen many times. This chain uses TRBV20-1 with TRBJ1-4; weak D call: TRBD1 (6 bases). The CDR3 loop spans 13 amino acids. Germline V CDR1 and CDR2: DFQATT, SNEGSKA (reference sequence). V shed 5 bases and J shed 7 bases, with 14 bases lying between them. The CDR3 region is CSAPGAGGEKLFF. CDR3 sequence (DNA): TGCAGTGCTCCAGGGGCGGGGGGTGAAAAACTGTTTTTT.